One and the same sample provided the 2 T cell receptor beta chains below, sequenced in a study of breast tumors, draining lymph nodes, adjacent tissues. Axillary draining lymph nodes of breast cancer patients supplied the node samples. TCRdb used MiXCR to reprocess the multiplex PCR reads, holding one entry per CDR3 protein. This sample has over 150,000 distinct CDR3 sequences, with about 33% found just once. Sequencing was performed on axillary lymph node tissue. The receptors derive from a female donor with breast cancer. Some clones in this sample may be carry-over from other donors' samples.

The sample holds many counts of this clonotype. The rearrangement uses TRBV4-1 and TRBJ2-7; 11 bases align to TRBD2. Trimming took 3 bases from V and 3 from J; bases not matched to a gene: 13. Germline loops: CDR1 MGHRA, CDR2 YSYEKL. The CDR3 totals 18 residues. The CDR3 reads CASSQGGGGTSGRYEQYF. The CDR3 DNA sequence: TGCGCCAGCAGCCAGGGGGGGGGTGGGACTAGCGGACGCTACGAGCAGTACTTC.

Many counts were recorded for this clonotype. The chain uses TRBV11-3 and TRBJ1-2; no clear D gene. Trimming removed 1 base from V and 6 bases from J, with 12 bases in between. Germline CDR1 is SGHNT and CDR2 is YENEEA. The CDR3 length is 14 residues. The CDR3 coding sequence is TGTGCCAGCAGCTTAGGTACGAGGGTCCATGGCTACACCTTC. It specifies CASSLGTRVHGYTF.